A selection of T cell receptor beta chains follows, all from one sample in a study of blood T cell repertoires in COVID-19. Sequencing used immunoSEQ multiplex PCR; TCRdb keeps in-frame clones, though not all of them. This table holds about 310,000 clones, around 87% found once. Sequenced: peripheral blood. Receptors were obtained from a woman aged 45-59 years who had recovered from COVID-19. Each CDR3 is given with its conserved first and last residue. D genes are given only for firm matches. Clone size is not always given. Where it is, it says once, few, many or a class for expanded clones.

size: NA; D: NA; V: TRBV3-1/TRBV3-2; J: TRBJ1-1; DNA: TGTGCCAGCAGCCAAGACGATATTAGGAACACTGAAGCTTTCTTT; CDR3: CASSQDDIRNTEAFF
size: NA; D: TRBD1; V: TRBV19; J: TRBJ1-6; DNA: TGTGCCAGTAGGAACGACAGGGGGGTCTCCTATAATTCACCCCTCCACTTT; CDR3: CASRNDRGVSYNSPLHF
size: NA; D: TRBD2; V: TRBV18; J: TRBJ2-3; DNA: TGTGCCAGCTCACCACTTCTTAGACTAGCGGGAGGCACAGATACGCAGTATTTT; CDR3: CASSPLLRLAGGTDTQYF
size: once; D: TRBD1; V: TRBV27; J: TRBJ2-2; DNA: TGTGCCAGCAGACTAATTCCGGGACAGGGGAACACCGGGGAGCTGTTTTTT; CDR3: CASRLIPGQGNTGELFF
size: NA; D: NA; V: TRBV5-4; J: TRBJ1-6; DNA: TGTGCCAGCAGCTTGGCAGGGGTCCAAGAGGCCCTCCACTTT; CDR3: CASSLAGVQEALHF
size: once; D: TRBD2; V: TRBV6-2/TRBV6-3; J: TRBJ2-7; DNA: TGTGCCAGCAGTTTGCGCGGGAGGACGATCTCCTACGAGCAGTACTTC; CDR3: CASSLRGRTISYEQYF
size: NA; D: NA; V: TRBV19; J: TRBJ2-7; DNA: TGTGCCAGTACCCCATCCGGGACAACCTCCGAGCAGTACTTC; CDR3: CASTPSGTTSEQYF
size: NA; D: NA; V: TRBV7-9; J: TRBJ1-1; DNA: TGTGCCAGCAGCTTAGGGAGTAACACTGAAGCTTTCTTT; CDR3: CASSLGSNTEAFF
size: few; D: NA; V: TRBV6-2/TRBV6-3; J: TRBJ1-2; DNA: TGTGCCAGCAGTTACTCGAAGCGGGACAACGGCTACACCTTC; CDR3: CASSYSKRDNGYTF
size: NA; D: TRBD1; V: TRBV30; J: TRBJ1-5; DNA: TGTGCCTGGAGTCAAGGGACAGTCAATCAGCCCCAGCATTTT; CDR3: CAWSQGTVNQPQHF
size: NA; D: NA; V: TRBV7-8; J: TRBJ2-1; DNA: TGTGCCAGCAGTCAGGGGCTAGCGGTATTCAATGAGCAGTTCTTC; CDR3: CASSQGLAVFNEQFF
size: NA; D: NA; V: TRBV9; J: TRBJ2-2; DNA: TGTGCCAGCAGCGTCGCGGCCGGGGAGCTGTTTTTT; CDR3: CASSVAAGELFF
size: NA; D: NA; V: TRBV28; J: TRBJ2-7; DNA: TGTGCCAGCGGGGGGTGGGGCGAGCAGTACTTC; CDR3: CASGGWGEQYF
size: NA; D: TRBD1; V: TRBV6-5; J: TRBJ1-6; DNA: TGTGCCAGCAGGACAGGGGATTCACCCCTCCACTTT; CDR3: CASRTGDSPLHF
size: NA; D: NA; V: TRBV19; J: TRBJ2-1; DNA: TGTGCCAGTAGTATCAGGATAAGGGGCAATGAGCAGTTCTTC; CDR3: CASSIRIRGNEQFF
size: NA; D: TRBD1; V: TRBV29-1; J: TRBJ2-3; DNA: TGCAGCTCTGCCACAGGGGGAACAGATACGCAGTATTTT; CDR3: CSSATGGTDTQYF
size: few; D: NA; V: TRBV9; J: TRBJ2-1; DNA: TGTGCCAGCAGCGTAGGGACTACGAACAATGAGCAGTTCTTC; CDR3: CASSVGTTNNEQFF
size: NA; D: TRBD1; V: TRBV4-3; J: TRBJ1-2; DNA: TGCGCCAGCAGCCAAGGACAGGGATCGAGCTATGGCTACACCTTC; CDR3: CASSQGQGSSYGYTF
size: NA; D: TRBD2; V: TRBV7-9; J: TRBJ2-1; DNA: TGTGCCAGCAGCCGGACTAGCGGGATGTCGGATGAGCAGTTCTTC; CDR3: CASSRTSGMSDEQFF
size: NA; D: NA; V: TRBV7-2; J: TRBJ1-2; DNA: TGTGCCAGCAGCTTAGCACTCAGGGATGGTGGCTACACCTTC; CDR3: CASSLALRDGGYTF
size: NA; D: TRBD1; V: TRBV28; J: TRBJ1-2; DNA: TGTGCCAGCAGAGACAGGGGGCAATTTAACTATGGCTACACCTTC; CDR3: CASRDRGQFNYGYTF
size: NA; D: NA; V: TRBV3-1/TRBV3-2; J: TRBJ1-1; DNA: TGTGCCAGCAGCCACACCGGAGGGGTCACTGAAGCTTTCTTT; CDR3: CASSHTGGVTEAFF
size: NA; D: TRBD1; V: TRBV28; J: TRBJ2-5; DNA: TGTGCCAGCAGCCAGGGGGCGTTGGAGACCCAGTACTTC; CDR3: CASSQGALETQYF
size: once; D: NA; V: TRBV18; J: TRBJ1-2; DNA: TGTGCCAGCTCACCAAATCAGGGCGCGGAATATGGCTACACCTTC; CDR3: CASSPNQGAEYGYTF
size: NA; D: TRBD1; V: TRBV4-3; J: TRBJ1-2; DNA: TGCGCCAGCAGCCAAGACCAGACAGGGGCTGGGGGCTACACCTTC; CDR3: CASSQDQTGAGGYTF
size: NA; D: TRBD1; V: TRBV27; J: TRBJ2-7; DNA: TGTGCCAGCAGTTCATCCGGGACAGGGACCTACGAGCAGTACTTC; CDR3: CASSSSGTGTYEQYF
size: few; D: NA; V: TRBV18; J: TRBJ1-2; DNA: TGTGCCAGCTCACCACCTATGGGCACTAACTATGGCTACACCTTC; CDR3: CASSPPMGTNYGYTF
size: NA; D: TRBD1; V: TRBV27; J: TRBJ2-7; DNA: TGTGCCAGCAGTGGGCAGGGGGTGTCGATCTACGAGCAGTACTTC; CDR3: CASSGQGVSIYEQYF
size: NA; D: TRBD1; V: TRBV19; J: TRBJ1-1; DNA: TGTGCCAGTACCGTTGACAGGGTGATCACTGAAGCTTTCTTT; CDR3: CASTVDRVITEAFF
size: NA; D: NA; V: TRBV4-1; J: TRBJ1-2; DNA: TGCGCCAGCAGCGACCGTGACAGGCTAGCCTATGGCTACACCTTC; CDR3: CASSDRDRLAYGYTF
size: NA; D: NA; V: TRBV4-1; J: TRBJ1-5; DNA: TGCGCCAGCAGCCAAGATAGGTATATTAGCACCTTCAATCAGCCCCAGCATTTT; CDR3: CASSQDRYISTFNQPQHF
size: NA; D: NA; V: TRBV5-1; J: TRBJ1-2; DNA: TGCGCCAGCAGCTCCAATCAGGGTTCCTATGGCTACACCTTC; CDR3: CASSSNQGSYGYTF
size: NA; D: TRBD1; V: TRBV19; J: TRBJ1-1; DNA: TGTGCCAGTAGAGACCGGACAGGGTTTAGAGCTGAAGCTTTCTTT; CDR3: CASRDRTGFRAEAFF
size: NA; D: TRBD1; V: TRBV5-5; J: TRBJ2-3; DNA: TGTGCCAGCAGCCGGACAGGGCAGAGCGGCCTCGTCACAGATACGCAGTATTTT; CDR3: CASSRTGQSGLVTDTQYF
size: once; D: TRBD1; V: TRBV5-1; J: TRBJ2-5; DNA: TGCGCCAGCAGCATCCGGACAGGGGCCGGGGAGACCCAGTACTTC; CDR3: CASSIRTGAGETQYF
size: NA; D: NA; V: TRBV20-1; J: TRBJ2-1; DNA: TGCAGTGCTACTACCGGGTATAGGGGGTTCTTC; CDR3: CSATTGYRGFF
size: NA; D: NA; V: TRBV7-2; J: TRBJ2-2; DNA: TGTGCCAGCAGCCCCAATTTGGGGGAGCTGTTTTTT; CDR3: CASSPNLGELFF
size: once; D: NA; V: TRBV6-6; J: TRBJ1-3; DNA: TGTGCCAGCATTCAAACAGTTAACTCTGGAAACACCATATATTTT; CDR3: CASIQTVNSGNTIYF
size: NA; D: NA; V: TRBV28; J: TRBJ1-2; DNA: TGTGCCAGCAGTTTATGGGCAGCGCAGGGGAACGGCTACACCTTC; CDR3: CASSLWAAQGNGYTF
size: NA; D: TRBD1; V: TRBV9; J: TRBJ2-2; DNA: TGTGCCAGCAGCGTCGGGGACAGGGTCAGTAGGGAGCTGTTTTTT; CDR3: CASSVGDRVSRELFF
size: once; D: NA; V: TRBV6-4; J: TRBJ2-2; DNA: TGTGCCACCGGCACAGGGAACGGGGAGCTGTTTTTT; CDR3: CATGTGNGELFF
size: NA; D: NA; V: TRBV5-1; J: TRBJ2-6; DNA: TGCGCCAGCAGAGGGGGTAGTGGGGCCAACGTCCTGACTTTC; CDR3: CASRGGSGANVLTF
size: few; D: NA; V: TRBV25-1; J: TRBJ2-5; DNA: TGTGCCAGCAGTGGGGGCAGGGTGAGAGAGACCCAGTACTTC; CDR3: CASSGGRVRETQYF
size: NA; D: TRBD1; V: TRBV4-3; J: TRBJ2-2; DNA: TGCGCCAGCAGCCTAGTCCCGGGACAGGGCCGGGAGCTGTTTTTT; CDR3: CASSLVPGQGRELFF
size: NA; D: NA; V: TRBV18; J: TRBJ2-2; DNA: TGTGCCACCGGCGGGGACGCGAACACCGGGGAGCTGTTTTTT; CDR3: CATGGDANTGELFF
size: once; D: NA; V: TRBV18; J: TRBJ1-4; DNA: TGTGCCAGCTCAACCGGGAGGTATAATGAAAAACTGTTTTTT; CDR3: CASSTGRYNEKLFF
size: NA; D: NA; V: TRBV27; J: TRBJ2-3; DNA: TGTGCCAGCAGGCCCGGGACAAGTCGTCCCACGCAGTATTTT; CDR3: CASRPGTSRPTQYF
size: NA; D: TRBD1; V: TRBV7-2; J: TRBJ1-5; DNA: TGTGCCAGCAGCCCCACAGGGGCGGTTGAGCCCCAGCATTTT; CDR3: CASSPTGAVEPQHF
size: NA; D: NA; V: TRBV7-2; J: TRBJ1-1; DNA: TGTGCCAGCAGCGGAGGGCCGAACACTGAAGCTTTCTTT; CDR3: CASSGGPNTEAFF
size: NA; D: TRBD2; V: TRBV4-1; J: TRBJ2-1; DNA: TGCGCCAGCCCCAAATCCTGGGGACTAGCGGCCTACAATGAGCAGTTCTTC; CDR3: CASPKSWGLAAYNEQFF
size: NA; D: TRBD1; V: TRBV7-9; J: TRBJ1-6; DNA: TGTGCCAGCAGCCGATCCGGAATGGACAGGAATTCACCCCTCCACTTT; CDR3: CASSRSGMDRNSPLHF
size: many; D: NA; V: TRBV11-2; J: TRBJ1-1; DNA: TGTGCCAGCAGCCAAATGTTCGGGACTGAAGCTTTCTTT; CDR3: CASSQMFGTEAFF
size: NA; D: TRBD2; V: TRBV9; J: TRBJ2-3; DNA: TGTGCCAGCAGCGAGAGGACTAGCGGGACCACAGATACGCAGTATTTT; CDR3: CASSERTSGTTDTQYF
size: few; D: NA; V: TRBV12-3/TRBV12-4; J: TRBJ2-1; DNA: TGTGCCAGCAGTAGAGGGCCCCGGGAGCAGTTCTTC; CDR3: CASSRGPREQFF
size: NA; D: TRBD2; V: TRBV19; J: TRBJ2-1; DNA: TGTGCCAGTAGTATCCGGCATATAGCGGGGGGCCTCAATGAGCAGTTCTTC; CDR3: CASSIRHIAGGLNEQFF
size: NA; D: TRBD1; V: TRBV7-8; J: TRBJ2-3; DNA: TGTGCCAGCAGCAAGGACAGGGGAACAGATACGCAGTATTTT; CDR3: CASSKDRGTDTQYF